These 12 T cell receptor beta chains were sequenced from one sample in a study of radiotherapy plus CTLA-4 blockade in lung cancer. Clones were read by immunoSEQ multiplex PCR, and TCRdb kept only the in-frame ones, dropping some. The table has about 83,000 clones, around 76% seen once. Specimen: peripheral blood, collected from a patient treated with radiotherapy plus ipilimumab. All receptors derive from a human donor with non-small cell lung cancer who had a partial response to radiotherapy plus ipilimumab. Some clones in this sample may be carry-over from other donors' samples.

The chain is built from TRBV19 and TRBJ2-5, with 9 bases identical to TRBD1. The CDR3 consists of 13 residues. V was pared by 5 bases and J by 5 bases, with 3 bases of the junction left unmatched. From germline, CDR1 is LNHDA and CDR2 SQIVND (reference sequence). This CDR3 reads CASSETGGETQYF. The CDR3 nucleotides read TGTGCCAGTAGTGAGACAGGGGGTGAGACCCAGTACTTC.

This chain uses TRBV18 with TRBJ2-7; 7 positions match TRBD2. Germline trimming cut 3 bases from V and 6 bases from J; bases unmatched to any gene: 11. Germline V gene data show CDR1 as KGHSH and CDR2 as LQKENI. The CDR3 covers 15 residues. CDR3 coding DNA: TGTGCCAGCTCACCCCCGACTAGCTTTTCTAGCGAGCAGTACTTC. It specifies CASSPPTSFSSEQYF.

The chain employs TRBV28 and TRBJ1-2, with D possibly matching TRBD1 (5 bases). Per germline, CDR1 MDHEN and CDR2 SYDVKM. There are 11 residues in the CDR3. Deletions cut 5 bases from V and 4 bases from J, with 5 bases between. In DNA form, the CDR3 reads TGTGCCAGCAGTCAGGGCTATGGCTACACCTTC. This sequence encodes CASSQGYGYTF.

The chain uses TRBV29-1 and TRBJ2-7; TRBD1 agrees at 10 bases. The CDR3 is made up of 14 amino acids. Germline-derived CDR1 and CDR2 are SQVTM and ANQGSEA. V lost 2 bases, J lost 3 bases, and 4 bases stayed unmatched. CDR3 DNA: TGCAGCGTTGAATCGGGACAGGGGCTCTACGAGCAGTACTTC. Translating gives CSVESGQGLYEQYF.

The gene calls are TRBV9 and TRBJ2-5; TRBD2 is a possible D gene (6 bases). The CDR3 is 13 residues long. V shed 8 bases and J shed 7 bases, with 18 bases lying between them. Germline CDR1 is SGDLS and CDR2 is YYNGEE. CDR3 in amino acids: CASNPGEEGTQYF. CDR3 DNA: TGTGCCAGTAACCCGGGGGAGGAAGGGACCCAGTACTTC. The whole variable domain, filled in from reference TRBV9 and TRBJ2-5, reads DSGVTQTPKHLITATGQRVTLRCSPRSGDLSVYWYQQSLDQGLQFLIQYYNGEERAKGNILERFSAQQFPDLHSELNLSSLELGDSALYFCASNPGEEGTQYFGPGTRLLVL.

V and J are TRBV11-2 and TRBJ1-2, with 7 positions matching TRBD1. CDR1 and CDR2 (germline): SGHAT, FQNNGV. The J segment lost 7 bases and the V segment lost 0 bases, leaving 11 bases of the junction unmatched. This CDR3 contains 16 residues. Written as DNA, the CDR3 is TGTGCCAGCAGCTTAGATCCCGGACAGGCTGCCGGTGGCTACACCTTC. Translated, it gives CASSLDPGQAAGGYTF.

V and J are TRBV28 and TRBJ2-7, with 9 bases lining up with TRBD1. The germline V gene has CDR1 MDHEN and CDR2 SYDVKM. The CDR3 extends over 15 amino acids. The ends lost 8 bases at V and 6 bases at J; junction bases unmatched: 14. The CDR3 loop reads CASGINRGRAGEQYF. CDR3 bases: TGTGCCAGCGGCATCAACAGGGGGCGGGCGGGCGAGCAGTACTTC. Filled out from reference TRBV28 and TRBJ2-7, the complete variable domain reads DVKVTQSSRYLVKRTGEKVFLECVQDMDHENMFWYRQDPGLGLRLIYFSYDVKMKEKGDIPEGYSVSREKKERFSLILESASTNQTSMYLCASGINRGRAGEQYFGPGTRLTVT.

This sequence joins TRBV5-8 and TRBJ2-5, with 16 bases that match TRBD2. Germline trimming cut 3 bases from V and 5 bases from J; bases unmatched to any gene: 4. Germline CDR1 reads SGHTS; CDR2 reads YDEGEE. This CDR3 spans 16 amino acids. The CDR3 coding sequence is TGTGCCAGCAGCTGGGGACTAGCGGGAGGGCCGGAGACCCAGTACTTC. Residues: CASSWGLAGGPETQYF.

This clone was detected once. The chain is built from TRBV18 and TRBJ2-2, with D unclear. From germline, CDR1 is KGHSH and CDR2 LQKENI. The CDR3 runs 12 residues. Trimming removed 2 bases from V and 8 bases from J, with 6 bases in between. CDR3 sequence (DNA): TGTGCCAGCTCACCAAACTCGGGGGAGCTGTTTTTT. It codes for CASSPNSGELFF.

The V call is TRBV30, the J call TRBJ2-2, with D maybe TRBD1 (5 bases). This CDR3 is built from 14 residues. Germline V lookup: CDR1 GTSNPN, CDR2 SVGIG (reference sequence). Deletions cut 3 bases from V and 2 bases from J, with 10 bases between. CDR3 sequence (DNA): TGTGCCTGGAGACAGGTAGCCAACACCGGGGAGCTGTTTTTT. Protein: CAWRQVANTGELFF. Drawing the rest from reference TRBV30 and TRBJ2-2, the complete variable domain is SQTIHQWPATLVQPVGSPLSLECTVEGTSNPNLYWYRQAAGRGLQLLFYSVGIGQISSEVPQNLSASRPQDRQFILSSKKLLLSDSGFYLCAWRQVANTGELFFGEGSRLTVL.

DNA of the CDR3: TGTGCCAGCAGTCTAACAGGAGAGAACACTGAAGCTTTCTTT. Amino acid sequence: CASSLTGENTEAFF. This chain connects TRBV28 to TRBJ1-1, with D tentatively TRBD1 (5 bases). The CDR3 has 14 residues. Trimming stripped 5 bases from V and 1 base from J, with 11 bases between. Germline V CDR1 and CDR2: MDHEN, SYDVKM.

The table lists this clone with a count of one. The CDR3 is CASSTHGLAGVDTQYF. The CDR3 nucleotides read TGTGCCAGCAGCACCCATGGGCTAGCGGGAGTAGATACGCAGTATTTT. This sequence joins TRBV6-6 and TRBJ2-3; TRBD2 matches 10 bases. The junction had 11 bases not matched to a gene; V was cut back by 6 bases and J by 5 bases. CDR3 length equals 16 residues. The germline V gene has CDR1 MNHNY and CDR2 SVGAGI (reference sequence).